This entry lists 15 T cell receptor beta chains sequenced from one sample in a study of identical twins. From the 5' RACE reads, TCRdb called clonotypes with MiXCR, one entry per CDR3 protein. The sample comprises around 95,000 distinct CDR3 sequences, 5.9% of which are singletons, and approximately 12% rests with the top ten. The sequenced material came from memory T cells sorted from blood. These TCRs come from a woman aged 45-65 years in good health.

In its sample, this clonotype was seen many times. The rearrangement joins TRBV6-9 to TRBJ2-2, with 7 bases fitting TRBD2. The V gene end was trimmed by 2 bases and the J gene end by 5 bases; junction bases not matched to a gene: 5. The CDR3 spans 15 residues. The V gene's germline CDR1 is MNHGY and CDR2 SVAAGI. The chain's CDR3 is CASSYVGGTTGELFF. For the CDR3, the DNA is TGTGCCAGCAGTTATGTGGGAGGGACTACCGGGGAGCTGTTTTTT.

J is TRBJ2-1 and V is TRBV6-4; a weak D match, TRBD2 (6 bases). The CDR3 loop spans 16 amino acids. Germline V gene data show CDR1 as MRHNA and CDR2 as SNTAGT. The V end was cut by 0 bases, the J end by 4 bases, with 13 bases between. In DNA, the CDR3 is TGTGCCAGCAGTGACTCAACGGGGGAGCTATACAATGAGCAGTTCTTC. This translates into CASSDSTGELYNEQFF.

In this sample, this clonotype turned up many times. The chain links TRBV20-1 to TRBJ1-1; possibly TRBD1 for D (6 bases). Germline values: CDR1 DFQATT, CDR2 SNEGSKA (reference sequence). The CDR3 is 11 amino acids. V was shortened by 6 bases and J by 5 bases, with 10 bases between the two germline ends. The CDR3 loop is CSARTATEAFF. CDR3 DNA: TGCAGTGCGAGGACAGCTACTGAAGCTTTCTTT.

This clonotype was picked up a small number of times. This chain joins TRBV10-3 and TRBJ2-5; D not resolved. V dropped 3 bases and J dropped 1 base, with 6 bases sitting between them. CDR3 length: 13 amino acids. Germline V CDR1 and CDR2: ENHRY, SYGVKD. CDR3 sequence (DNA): TGTGCCATCAGTGACAGAGTCCAAGAGACCCAGTACTTC. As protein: CAISDRVQETQYF.

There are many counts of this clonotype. The CDR3 sequence is CACFAGRKYF. The DNA of the CDR3 is TGTGCCTGTTTCGCGGGGAGAAAGTACTTC. The chain carries TRBV30 and TRBJ2-4; possible D gene TRBD2, 6 bases. V dropped 6 bases and J dropped 14 bases, with 14 bases sitting between them. The CDR3 has 10 residues. Per germline, CDR1 GTSNPN and CDR2 SVGIG (reference sequence).

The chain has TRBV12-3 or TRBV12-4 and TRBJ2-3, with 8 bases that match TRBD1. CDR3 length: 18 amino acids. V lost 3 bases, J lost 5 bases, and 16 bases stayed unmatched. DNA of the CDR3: TGTGCCAGCAGTTTCCTTCCCCCACAGGGGGTTAAGAAAGATACGCAGTATTTT. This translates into CASSFLPPQGVKKDTQYF.

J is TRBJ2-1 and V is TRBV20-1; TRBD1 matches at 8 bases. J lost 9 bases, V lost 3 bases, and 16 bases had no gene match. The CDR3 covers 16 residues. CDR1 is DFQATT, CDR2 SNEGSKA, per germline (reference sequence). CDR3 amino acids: CSASKSGTGSYREQFF. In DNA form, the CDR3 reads TGCAGTGCTAGTAAATCGGGGACAGGATCCTACCGTGAGCAGTTCTTC.

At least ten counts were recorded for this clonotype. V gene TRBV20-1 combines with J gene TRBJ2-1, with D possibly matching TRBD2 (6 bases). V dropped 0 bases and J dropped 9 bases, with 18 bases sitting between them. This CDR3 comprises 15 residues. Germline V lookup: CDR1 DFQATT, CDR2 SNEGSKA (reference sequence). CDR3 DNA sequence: TGCAGTGCTAGAGACGGTGCGGGACGGCGGGCTGAGCAGTTCTTC. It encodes CSARDGAGRRAEQFF.

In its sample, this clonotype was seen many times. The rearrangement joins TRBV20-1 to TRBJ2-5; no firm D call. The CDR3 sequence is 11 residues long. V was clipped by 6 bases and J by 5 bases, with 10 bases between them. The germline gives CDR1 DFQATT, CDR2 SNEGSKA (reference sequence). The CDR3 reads CSAATPETQYF. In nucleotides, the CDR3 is TGCAGTGCCGCTACTCCGGAGACCCAGTACTTC.

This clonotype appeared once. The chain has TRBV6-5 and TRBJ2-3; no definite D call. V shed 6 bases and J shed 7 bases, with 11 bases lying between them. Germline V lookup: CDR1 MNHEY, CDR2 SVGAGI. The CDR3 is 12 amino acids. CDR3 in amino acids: CASSPERNTQYF. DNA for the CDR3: TGTGCCAGCAGCCCCGAGAGAAATACGCAGTATTTT.

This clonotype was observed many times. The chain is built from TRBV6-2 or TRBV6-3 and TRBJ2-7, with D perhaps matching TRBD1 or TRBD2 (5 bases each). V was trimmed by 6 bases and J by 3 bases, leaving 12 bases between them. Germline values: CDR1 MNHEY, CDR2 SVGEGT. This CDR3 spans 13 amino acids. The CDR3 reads CASSPGRHYEQYF. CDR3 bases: TGTGCCAGCAGCCCGGGACGGCACTACGAGCAGTACTTC.

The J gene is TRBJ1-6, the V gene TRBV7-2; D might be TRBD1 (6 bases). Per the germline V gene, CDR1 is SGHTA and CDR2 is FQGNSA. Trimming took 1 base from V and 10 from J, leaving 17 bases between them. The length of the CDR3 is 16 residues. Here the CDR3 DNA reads TGTGCCAGCAGCTTAGTGGCATTTAGGGGGGGGTCACCCCTCCACTTT. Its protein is CASSLVAFRGGSPLHF.

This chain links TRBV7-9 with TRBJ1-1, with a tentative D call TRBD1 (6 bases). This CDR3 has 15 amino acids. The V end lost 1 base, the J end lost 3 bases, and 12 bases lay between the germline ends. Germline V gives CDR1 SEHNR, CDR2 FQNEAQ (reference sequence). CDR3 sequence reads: CASSLGGGLYTEAFF. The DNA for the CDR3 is TGTGCCAGCAGCTTAGGTGGGGGGCTGTACACTGAAGCTTTCTTT.

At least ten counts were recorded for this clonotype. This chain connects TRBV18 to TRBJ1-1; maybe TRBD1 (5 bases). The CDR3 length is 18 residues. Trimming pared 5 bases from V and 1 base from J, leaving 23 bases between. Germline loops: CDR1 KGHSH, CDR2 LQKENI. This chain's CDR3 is CASSSSTRAPTENTEAFF. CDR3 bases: TGTGCCAGCTCATCTTCGACGAGGGCCCCGACAGAGAACACTGAAGCTTTCTTT.

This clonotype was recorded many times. The CDR3 bases are TGTGCCAGCAGTGCACCGGGACGGACCGGGGAGCTGTTTTTT. It specifies CASSAPGRTGELFF. The chain links TRBV28 to TRBJ2-2, with D perhaps TRBD1 or TRBD2 (5 bases each). The CDR3 covers 14 residues. Germline lookup yields CDR1 MDHEN and CDR2 SYDVKM. Trimming cost V 5 bases and J 5 bases, with 12 bases left between them.